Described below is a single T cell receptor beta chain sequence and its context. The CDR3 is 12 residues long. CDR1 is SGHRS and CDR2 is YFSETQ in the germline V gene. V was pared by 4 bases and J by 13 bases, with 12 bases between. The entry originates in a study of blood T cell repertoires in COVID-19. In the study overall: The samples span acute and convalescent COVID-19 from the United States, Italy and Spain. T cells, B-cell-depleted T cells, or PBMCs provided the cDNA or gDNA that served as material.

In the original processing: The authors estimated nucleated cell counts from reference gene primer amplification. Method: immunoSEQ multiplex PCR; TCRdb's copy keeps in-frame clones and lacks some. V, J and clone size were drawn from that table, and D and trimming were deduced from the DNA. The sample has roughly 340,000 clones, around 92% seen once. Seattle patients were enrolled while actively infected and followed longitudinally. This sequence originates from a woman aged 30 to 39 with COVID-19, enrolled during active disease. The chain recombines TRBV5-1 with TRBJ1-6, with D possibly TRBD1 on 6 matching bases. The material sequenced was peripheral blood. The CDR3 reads CASSPAGAPLHF. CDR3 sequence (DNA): TGCGCCAGCAGCCCCGCAGGGGCTCCCCTCCACTTT.